The 20 T cell receptor beta chains reported below all come from one sample, sequenced in a study of blood T cell repertoires in COVID-19. Data came from immunoSEQ multiplex PCR; TCRdb stores just in-frame clones and leaves some out. In the table there are 250,000 to 300,000 clones, about 90% of which are singletons. The source material was peripheral blood. The receptors come from a woman aged 50 to 65 with COVID-19, enrolled during active disease.

This chain uses TRBV11-3 with TRBJ1-2; TRBD1 might be the D (5 bases). CDR1 SGHNT and CDR2 YENEEA come from the germline V gene. V was shortened by 6 bases and J by 3 bases, with 17 bases between the two germline ends. This CDR3 contains 15 residues. CDR3 amino acids: CASSPRGIDDYGYTF. CDR3 nucleotides: TGTGCCAGCAGTCCCCGGGGGATTGACGACTATGGCTACACCTTC.

This chain uses TRBV7-2 with TRBJ1-3, with D perhaps TRBD1 (5 bases). Trimming cost V 4 bases and J 2 bases, with 9 bases left between them. This CDR3 has 14 residues. Germline loops: CDR1 SGHTA, CDR2 FQGNSA. The CDR3 loop is CASSSGEAGNTIYF. The CDR3 bases are TGTGCCAGCAGCTCGGGGGAGGCTGGAAACACCATATATTTT.

The chain combines TRBV3-1 (or the pseudogene TRBV3-2) with TRBJ2-2; TRBD2 agrees at 9 bases. The V gene end was trimmed by 6 bases and the J gene end by 5 bases; junction bases not matched to a gene: 7. Germline V gives CDR1 LGHDT, CDR2 YNNKEL (reference sequence). The CDR3 sequence is 15 residues long. This CDR3 reads CASSPGTSITGELFF. The CDR3 DNA is TGTGCCAGCAGTCCCGGGACTAGCATTACCGGGGAGCTGTTTTTT.

This clone was seen a handful of times. V and J are TRBV30 and TRBJ2-2; D is possibly TRBD2 (5 bases). The germline gives CDR1 GTSNPN, CDR2 SVGIG (reference sequence). V gave up 1 base and J gave up 3 bases, with 12 bases separating them. This CDR3 has 15 residues. In DNA, the CDR3 is TGTGCCTGGAGTGCAGGTTTCGGGGACACCGGGGAGCTGTTTTTT. Its protein is CAWSAGFGDTGELFF.

V and J are TRBV4-1 and TRBJ1-1; D possibly corresponds to TRBD1 (5 bases). CDR1 and CDR2 from the germline V gene are MGHRA and YSYEKL. The CDR3 is 14 residues long. Trimming removed 0 bases from V and 6 bases from J, with 11 bases in between. The CDR3 bases are TGCGCCAGCAGCCAAGAGTCCAGGGTCGCTGAAGCTTTCTTT. Residues: CASSQESRVAEAFF.

This chain connects TRBV3-1 (or the pseudogene TRBV3-2) to TRBJ2-7, with a possible D match to TRBD2 (6 bases). The V end was cut by 1 base, the J end by 4 bases, with 14 bases between. There are 15 residues in the CDR3. CDR1 is LGHDT and CDR2 is YNNKEL in the germline V gene (reference sequence). In DNA form, the CDR3 reads TGTGCCAGCAGCCAAGCTATCGGGGGATTTTACGAGCAGTACTTC. Translating gives CASSQAIGGFYEQYF.

The chain is built from TRBV7-6 and TRBJ1-2; weak D call: TRBD1 (6 bases). This CDR3 is built from 17 residues. Germline CDR1 reads SGHVS; CDR2 reads FNYEAQ. Trimming stripped 0 bases from V and 3 bases from J, with 17 bases between. The CDR3 reads CASSLAPTRGWDYGYTF. CDR3 in DNA: TGTGCCAGCAGCTTAGCCCCTACCAGGGGCTGGGACTATGGCTACACCTTC.

The rearrangement joins TRBV28 to TRBJ2-5, with TRBD1 identical over 8 bases. Germline values: CDR1 MDHEN, CDR2 SYDVKM. V dropped 2 bases and J dropped 4; count of bases not matched to a gene: 6. The CDR3 consists of 15 residues. The CDR3: CASSLQTGAGETQYF. The CDR3 DNA sequence: TGTGCCAGCAGTTTACAGACAGGGGCTGGAGAGACCCAGTACTTC.

V and J are TRBV29-1 and TRBJ1-2; 11 bases map to TRBD1. With V trimmed by 6 bases and J by 7 bases, 7 bases remained unmatched. The CDR3 is 13 amino acids. Germline CDR1 is SQVTM and CDR2 is ANQGSEA. CDR3 nucleotides: TGCAGCGTACGGGGACAGGGGGTTAGTGGCTACACCTTC. Translating gives CSVRGQGVSGYTF.

The chain recombines TRBV19 with TRBJ2-5; 9 bases are a match to TRBD2. CDR3 length equals 15 residues. Germline V gene lookup returns CDR1 LNHDA and CDR2 SQIVND (reference sequence). Unmatched junction bases numbered 9, after V lost 6 bases and J lost 4 bases. The CDR3: CASRGAGLASETQYF. As DNA, the CDR3 is TGTGCCAGTAGAGGGGCGGGACTAGCATCAGAGACCCAGTACTTC.

CDR3 nucleotides: TGTGCCATCACCGGGGGGGACAGGGTGGCTGGCTACACCTTC. Its translation: CAITGGDRVAGYTF. The chain has TRBV10-3 and TRBJ1-2; 9 bases are a match to TRBD1. V dropped 7 bases and J dropped 7; count of bases not matched to a gene: 10. This CDR3 is 14 amino acids long. From germline, CDR1 is ENHRY and CDR2 SYGVKD.

The rearrangement joins TRBV5-1 to TRBJ2-1; 13 nucleotides agree with TRBD2. With 4 bases clipped from V and 7 bases from J, the junction kept 5 bases outside the gene matches. The CDR3 is 15 residues long. Germline V gives CDR1 SGHRS, CDR2 YFSETQ. The CDR3: CASSPRTSGSNEQFF. As DNA, the CDR3 is TGCGCCAGCAGCCCCAGGACTAGCGGGAGTAATGAGCAGTTCTTC.

The CDR3 loop is CASSGTSGNTGELFF. CDR3 sequence (DNA): TGTGCCAGCAGCGGGACTAGCGGTAACACCGGGGAGCTGTTTTTT. The gene calls are TRBV28 and TRBJ2-2; TRBD2 agrees at 11 bases. This CDR3 has 15 residues. In germline, CDR1 is MDHEN, CDR2 SYDVKM. The V segment lost 6 bases and the J segment 2 bases; nucleotides outside the gene matches: 2.

The gene calls are TRBV27 and TRBJ2-1, with 12 bases identical to TRBD2. This CDR3 contains 19 residues. Trimming cost V 7 bases and J 0 bases; bases outside gene matches: 13. Germline loops: CDR1 MNHEY, CDR2 SMNVEV (reference sequence). The CDR3 here is CASTYRASGRGSSYNEQFF. The CDR3 DNA sequence: TGTGCCAGCACCTACAGAGCTAGCGGGAGGGGAAGCTCCTACAATGAGCAGTTCTTC.

This chain uses TRBV5-1 with TRBJ2-2, with 8 bases aligning to TRBD2. Germline V gene lookup returns CDR1 SGHRS and CDR2 YFSETQ. The CDR3 spans 15 residues. J lost 0 bases, V lost 5 bases, and 3 bases had no gene match. The CDR3 region has the DNA TGCGCCAGCAGTCCTAGCGGGCCGAACACCGGGGAGCTGTTTTTT. Translating it yields CASSPSGPNTGELFF.

This chain links TRBV30 with TRBJ2-7, with 9 bases lining up with TRBD2. CDR1 and CDR2 (germline): GTSNPN, SVGIG (reference sequence). Trimming removed 0 bases from V and 9 bases from J; junction bases left unmatched: 15. This CDR3 spans 16 amino acids. The CDR3 loop is CAWSVPRGLAIPRQYF. CDR3 coding DNA: TGTGCCTGGAGTGTACCCCGGGGACTAGCAATTCCACGGCAGTACTTC.

A few counts support this clone. This chain links TRBV5-8 with TRBJ1-2; 9 nucleotides line up with TRBD1. The CDR3 length is 13 residues. V shed 7 bases, J shed 6 bases, and the junction held 7 bases outside the gene matches. Per the germline V gene, CDR1 is SGHTS and CDR2 is YDEGEE. In DNA, the CDR3 is TGTGCCAGCGGATACAGGGGGCGGGATGGCTACACCTTC. It translates to CASGYRGRDGYTF. The variable domain in full, completed from reference TRBV5-8 and TRBJ1-2, reads EAGVTQSPTHLIKTRGQQATLRCSPISGHTSVYWYQQALGLGLQFLLWYDEGEERNRGNFPPRFSGRQFPNYSSELNVNALELEDSALYLCASGYRGRDGYTFGSGTRLTVV.

The chain is built from TRBV7-9 and TRBJ1-1; 8 bases line up with TRBD1. CDR1 is SEHNR, CDR2 FQNEAQ, per germline (reference sequence). With V trimmed by 1 base and J by 0 bases, 10 bases remained unmatched. The CDR3 has 18 residues. The chain's CDR3 is CASSLVLKQGVLNTEAFF. CDR3 nucleotide sequence: TGTGCCAGCAGCTTAGTTTTGAAACAGGGGGTTCTGAACACTGAAGCTTTCTTT.

J is TRBJ1-2 and V is TRBV3-1 (or the pseudogene TRBV3-2), with D possibly TRBD1 on 5 matching bases. The CDR3 sequence is 13 residues long. Germline V gene sequence: CDR1 LGHDT, CDR2 YNNKEL (reference sequence). V was pared by 4 bases and J by 8 bases, with 14 bases between. CDR3 sequence: CASSPRGREGYTF. CDR3 sequence (DNA): TGTGCCAGCAGCCCCCGAGGCAGGGAAGGCTACACCTTC.

The genes are TRBV10-3 and TRBJ2-1; TRBD2 aligns across 16 bases. V lost 6 bases to trimming and J lost 2 bases; unmatched junction nucleotides: 4. Germline lookup yields CDR1 ENHRY and CDR2 SYGVKD. This CDR3 comprises 17 residues. The CDR3 DNA reads TGTGCCATCAGCGTTGGGACTAGCGGGAGGGCCTACAATGAGCAGTTCTTC. Translation gives CAISVGTSGRAYNEQFF.